These 23 T cell receptor beta chains were all obtained from the same sample, sequenced in a study of T cells in Graves' hyperthyroidism and ophthalmopathy. Researchers amplified the TCR beta CDR3 regions from RNA transcripts. A first-round RT-PCR of the TCR CDR3 used the HTBI primer set. TCRdb itself ran the multiplex PCR reads through MiXCR, one entry per CDR3 protein. The sample carries about 520,000 distinct CDR3 sequences, roughly 24% recorded once. Sequencing used blood. All receptors derive from a woman younger than 45 with Graves' ophthalmopathy.

This clonotype was counted at least ten times. The chain carries TRBV15 and TRBJ1-5; weak D call: TRBD1 (6 bases). Trimming removed 8 bases from V and 2 bases from J, with 16 bases in between. The CDR3 consists of 15 residues. CDR1 LNHNV and CDR2 YYDKDF come from the germline V gene (reference sequence). For the CDR3, the DNA is TGTGCCACCTCTCCGGGACACAATGGCAATCAGCCCCAGCATTTT. It yields the protein CATSPGHNGNQPQHF.

There are many counts of this clonotype. The chain carries TRBV18 and TRBJ1-5; 7 nucleotides agree with TRBD1. The germline V gene has CDR1 KGHSH and CDR2 LQKENI. V lost 4 bases and J lost 3; bases outside the gene matches: 3. The CDR3 extends over 14 amino acids. The CDR3 DNA is TGTGCCAGCTCACGAGGGACAGACAATCAGCCCCAGCATTTT. Its protein is CASSRGTDNQPQHF. The entire variable domain, with the rest obtained from reference TRBV18 and TRBJ1-5, is as follows: NAGVMQNPRHLVRRRGQEARLRCSPMKGHSHVYWYRQLPEEGLKFMVYLQKENIIDESGMPKERFSAEFPKEGPSILRIQQVVRGDSAAYFCASSRGTDNQPQHFGDGTRLSIL.

This clonotype has at least ten counts. J is TRBJ1-3 and V is TRBV28; no firm D call. Trimming took off 5 bases at V and 0 bases at J, with 11 bases between the two ends. CDR3 length equals 15 residues. Looked up from germline, CDR1 is MDHEN and CDR2 is SYDVKM. Here the CDR3 reads CASSIADISGNTIYF. The CDR3 DNA reads TGTGCCAGCAGTATCGCCGACATCTCTGGAAACACCATATATTTT.

This chain uses TRBV28 with TRBJ1-1; the match to TRBD1 covers 8 bases. The J segment lost 0 bases and the V segment lost 2 bases, leaving 8 bases of the junction unmatched. The CDR3 has 17 amino acids. From germline, CDR1 is MDHEN and CDR2 SYDVKM. CDR3 amino acids: CASSLVTGGPLNTEAFF. CDR3 bases: TGTGCCAGCAGTTTAGTTACAGGGGGTCCCTTGAACACTGAAGCTTTCTTT.

This clonotype was observed at least ten times. V is TRBV6-5 and J is TRBJ1-5; D remains unclear. CDR1 MNHEY and CDR2 SVGAGI come from the germline V gene. The CDR3 sequence is 14 residues long. Trimming cost V 6 bases and J 0 bases, with 9 bases left between them. CDR3 sequence (DNA): TGTGCCAGCAGGGCCCATTATAGCAATCAGCCCCAGCATTTT. Amino acid sequence: CASRAHYSNQPQHF.

This clonotype has only a few counts. The chain couples TRBV6-1 to TRBJ2-5, with D perhaps matching TRBD2 (5 bases). Germline values: CDR1 MNHNS, CDR2 SASEGT. The CDR3 has 17 amino acids. Trimming shortened V by 3 bases and J by 4 bases, and 21 bases separated the two germline ends. The chain's CDR3 is CASSDPKGFNRGETQYF. DNA of the CDR3: TGTGCCAGCAGTGACCCTAAGGGCTTCAATCGGGGAGAGACCCAGTACTTC.

The V gene is TRBV6-5, the J gene TRBJ2-7, with no clear D. The CDR3 contains 15 residues. Germline loops: CDR1 MNHEY, CDR2 SVGAGI. With 0 bases removed from V and 0 bases from J, the gap between germline ends came to 9 bases. CDR3 protein: CASSYSGFSSYEQYF. The CDR3 bases are TGTGCCAGCAGTTACTCAGGGTTTAGCTCCTACGAGCAGTACTTC.

This clonotype appeared many times. Mismatch with germline at one junction end may stem from a read error. V and J are TRBV29-1 and TRBJ1-2; TRBD1 aligns across 9 bases. This CDR3 spans 16 amino acids. The germline gives CDR1 SQVTM, CDR2 ANQGSEA. CDR3 sequence reads: CSVPPLGDRVHYGYTF. The CDR3 DNA reads as TGCAGCGTTCCCCCCCTCGGGGACAGGGTTCACTACGGCTACACCTTC.

This clonotype was recorded at least ten times. This sequence joins TRBV6-2 or TRBV6-3 and TRBJ2-2; D is undetermined. This CDR3 is 15 amino acids long. CDR1 and CDR2 (germline): MNHEY, SVGEGT. The V end lost 6 bases, the J end lost 0 bases, and 11 bases lay between the germline ends. The CDR3 protein is CASSRDNPNTGELFF. Here the CDR3 DNA reads TGTGCCAGCAGCCGCGATAATCCGAACACCGGGGAGCTGTTTTTT.

This clonotype was seen at least ten times. This chain joins TRBV28 and TRBJ2-7, with 8 bases that match TRBD1. The CDR3 contains 15 residues. CDR1 is MDHEN and CDR2 is SYDVKM in the germline V gene. V lost 5 bases, J lost 1 base, and 7 bases stayed unmatched. This CDR3 is CASSSQWTGSYEQYF. Written as DNA, the CDR3 is TGTGCCAGCAGTAGCCAATGGACAGGGTCCTACGAGCAGTACTTC.

This clonotype showed up many times. This chain connects TRBV19 to TRBJ1-6, with 10 nucleotides matching TRBD1. This CDR3 has 14 residues. Germline-derived CDR1 and CDR2 are LNHDA and SQIVND (reference sequence). V was clipped by 8 bases and J by 10 bases; unmatched bases: 8. CDR3 sequence (DNA): TGTGCCAGTCGGGGGACAGGGGAAGGGTCACCCCTCCACTTT. Protein sequence: CASRGTGEGSPLHF. Drawing the rest from reference TRBV19 and TRBJ1-6, the complete variable domain is DGGITQSPKYLFRKEGQNVTLSCEQNLNHDAMYWYRQDPGQGLRLIYYSQIVNDFQKGDIAEGYSVSREKKESFPLTVTSAQKNPTAFYLCASRGTGEGSPLHFGNGTRLTVT.

The chain has TRBV7-2 and TRBJ2-2, with a weak D call TRBD2 (6 bases). The germline gives CDR1 SGHTA, CDR2 FQGNSA. V lost 1 base and J 8 bases, leaving 11 bases between the germline ends. The CDR3 has 14 residues. CDR3 sequence (DNA): TGTGCCAGCAGCTTAGGATTGGAGGGTGGGGAGCTGTTTTTT. Translated: CASSLGLEGGELFF. Drawing the rest from reference TRBV7-2 and TRBJ2-2, the complete variable domain is GAGVSQSPSNKVTEKGKDVELRCDPISGHTALYWYRQSLGQGLEFLIYFQGNSAPDKSGLPSDRFSAERTGGSVSTLTIQRTQQEDSAVYLCASSLGLEGGELFFGEGSRLTVL.

This clonotype was detected many times. The rearrangement links TRBV12-3 or TRBV12-4 to TRBJ1-5; the D is unclear. The CDR3 loop spans 14 amino acids. Between the trimmed V and J ends, which lost 6 bases and 0 bases, there was a span of 9 bases. The CDR3 sequence is CASRGGYSNQPQHF. CDR3 nucleotide sequence: TGTGCCAGCAGGGGAGGATATAGCAATCAGCCCCAGCATTTT.

V is TRBV28 and J is TRBJ2-2, with D possibly being TRBD1 (6 bases). Germline V gives CDR1 MDHEN, CDR2 SYDVKM. The CDR3 is made up of 16 amino acids. Trimming took 3 bases from V and 4 from J, leaving 15 bases between them. The CDR3 spells CASSLAGGAVTGELFF. In DNA, the CDR3 is TGTGCCAGCAGTTTGGCTGGGGGCGCGGTCACCGGGGAGCTGTTTTTT.

The chain carries TRBV2 and TRBJ2-7, with 11 bases that match TRBD2. Germline CDR1 is SNHLY and CDR2 is FYNNEI. V lost 2 bases, J lost 0 bases, and 6 bases stayed unmatched. The CDR3 loop spans 17 amino acids. DNA for the CDR3: TGTGCCAGCAGTGAAACTTCTAGCGGGGGGAGCTCCTACGAGCAGTACTTC. This encodes CASSETSSGGSSYEQYF.

The genes are TRBV30 and TRBJ1-3; TRBD1 might be the D (5 bases). V was clipped by 5 bases and J by 2 bases, with 13 bases between them. CDR1 and CDR2 (germline): GTSNPN, SVGIG (reference sequence). The CDR3 totals 14 residues. Here the CDR3 DNA reads TGTGCCTGGCGGGGACGTGTTGCTGGAAACACCATATATTTT. Protein: CAWRGRVAGNTIYF.

At least ten counts were recorded for this clonotype. The chain carries TRBV20-1 and TRBJ2-5, with a weak D call TRBD2 (6 bases). This CDR3 is 14 amino acids long. V lost 4 bases and J lost 1, with 13 bases in between. Germline loops: CDR1 DFQATT, CDR2 SNEGSKA (reference sequence). The CDR3 DNA sequence: TGCAGTGCTACCCGTCTAGCGCCCCAAGAGACCCAGTACTTC. Translating it yields CSATRLAPQETQYF.

This clonotype was counted at least ten times. The chain uses TRBV18 and TRBJ2-2; no definite D call. Per the germline V gene, CDR1 is KGHSH and CDR2 is LQKENI. This CDR3 is 13 amino acids long. V was clipped by 2 bases and J by 6 bases, with 7 bases between them. The CDR3 DNA reads as TGTGCCAGCTCACCAATCGAGGCCGGGGAGCTGTTTTTT. The encoded protein is CASSPIEAGELFF.

About this clonotype itself: A read error may be the cause here, since a much bigger clone is one base away. This rearrangement joins TRBV6-1 to TRBJ1-3, with D unresolved. This CDR3 comprises 12 residues. Trimming shortened V by 8 bases and J by 6 bases, and 11 bases separated the two germline ends. The germline CDR1 and CDR2 sequences are MNHNS and SASEGT. CDR3 nucleotides: TGTGCCAGCGGGGAGGGAGTAAACACCATATATTTT. Translated: CASGEGVNTIYF.

With respect to this clonotype: Just one base apart from a much larger clone, this may be a read error. This sequence joins TRBV19 and TRBJ1-1; no clear D gene. The CDR3 consists of 13 residues. V was cut by 1 base and J by 2 bases, with 5 bases left in between. Germline assignment: CDR1 LNHDA and CDR2 SQIVND (reference sequence). CDR3 loop: CASSIGHNTEAFF. The CDR3 bases are TGTGCCAGTAGTATAGGACACAACACTGAAGCTTTCTTT.

This clonotype was detected ten times or more. V gene TRBV12-3 or TRBV12-4 combines with J gene TRBJ2-7; TRBD1 aligns across 10 bases. The CDR3 is made up of 14 amino acids. V gave up 4 bases and J gave up 1 base; unmatched junction bases: 1. This chain's CDR3 is CASSWGQGSYEQYF. The CDR3 DNA is TGTGCCAGCAGTTGGGGACAGGGGTCCTACGAGCAGTACTTC.

CDR3 sequence (DNA): TGCAGTGCTATGTGGGACCTCGTCCAAGAGACCCAGTACTTC. Translated, it gives CSAMWDLVQETQYF. The J gene is TRBJ2-5, the V gene TRBV20-1; D may be TRBD1 or TRBD2 (5 bases each). This CDR3 is 14 amino acids long. Trimming stripped 4 bases from V and 1 base from J, with 13 bases between. Germline-derived CDR1 and CDR2 are DFQATT and SNEGSKA (reference sequence).

Only a few counts were recorded for this clonotype. The chain combines TRBV20-1 with TRBJ2-2; no reliable D call. The CDR3 totals 13 residues. CDR1 and CDR2 from the germline V gene are DFQATT and SNEGSKA (reference sequence). Trimming removed 3 bases from V and 2 bases from J, with 7 bases in between. This chain's CDR3 is CSASELNTGELFF. The CDR3 DNA follows: TGCAGTGCTAGTGAACTAAACACCGGGGAGCTGTTTTTT.